The 23 T cell receptor beta chains in this list originate from one sample, sequenced in a study of blood T cells in healthy people across ages (dated by TCRdb to the mid-2010s). Receptor libraries were prepared by 5' RACE. The data were produced on an Illumina HiSeq 2500. A second PCR of about 7 to 12 cycles was run with a J-beta primer mix and a sample-barcoded 5' primer. The public sequencing data were trimmed at Q25 with fastp and processed into clonotypes with MiXCR by TCRdb, which kept only in-frame beta chains. Rows with one shared CDR3 protein collapse into an entry with the most common genes and DNA. The sample records some 900,000 distinct CDR3 sequences, about 48% of which are singletons. The ten largest clones add up to about an eighth of the sample. The sequencing sample was made of blood. The receptors stem from a man aged 25-45 years in good health.

The CDR3 coding sequence is TGCAGCGTTGAAGAGGACCCAGCGGGGGGGGTCGAGACCCAGTACTTC. Its protein product is CSVEEDPAGGVETQYF. This rearrangement joins TRBV29-1 to TRBJ2-5, with TRBD2 matching 10 bases. Looked up from germline, CDR1 is SQVTM and CDR2 is ANQGSEA. The CDR3 length is 16 residues. The V and J ends lost 0 bases and 5 bases, in that order; junction bases with no gene match: 9.

The chain uses TRBV15 and TRBJ1-2; 8 nucleotides line up with TRBD1. CDR1 and CDR2 from the germline V gene are LNHNV and YYDKDF (reference sequence). The length of the CDR3 is 18 residues. J lost 3 bases, V lost 3 bases, and 15 bases had no gene match. The CDR3 coding sequence is TGTGCCACCAGCAGCCGGGAAAGAGGACAGGGCAAGGACTATGGCTACACCTTC. Translated: CATSSRERGQGKDYGYTF.

In this sample, this clonotype turned up once. A read error may produce the germline difference seen at one junction end. The chain couples TRBV5-1 to TRBJ2-1; maybe TRBD2 (6 bases). From germline, CDR1 is SGHRS and CDR2 YFSETQ. CDR3 length: 15 amino acids. The CDR3 is CASNLEGGTYNEQFF. DNA for the CDR3: TGCGCCAGCAACTTGGAGGGTGGCACCTACAATGAGCAGTTCTTC.

This clonotype was seen more than once but under ten times. The V and J genes are TRBV20-1 and TRBJ2-7, with D possibly being TRBD2 (5 bases). The germline V gene has CDR1 DFQATT and CDR2 SNEGSKA (reference sequence). The CDR3 runs to 16 residues. The V end was cut by 2 bases, the J end by 4 bases, with 21 bases between. The DNA for the CDR3 is TGCAGTGCTAGATATGTCCACGAGGGCTCCGATTACGAGCAGTACTTC. Residues: CSARYVHEGSDYEQYF.

This clonotype was counted only a few times. V and J are TRBV6-5 and TRBJ2-7; D perhaps matches TRBD1 (5 bases). Germline V CDR1 and CDR2: MNHEY, SVGAGI. The CDR3 consists of 15 residues. The V end lost 0 bases, the J end lost 5 bases, and 14 bases lay between the germline ends. The CDR3 sequence is CASSYSGHHRDEQYF. DNA of the CDR3: TGTGCCAGCAGTTACTCGGGGCATCATCGGGACGAGCAGTACTTC.

The chain uses TRBV18 and TRBJ1-1, with D tentatively TRBD1 (5 bases). V was trimmed by 0 bases and J by 0 bases, leaving 20 bases between them. CDR1 KGHSH and CDR2 LQKENI come from the germline V gene. The CDR3 length is 19 residues. The CDR3 DNA sequence: TGTGCCAGCTCACCACCATTTGGGGCCGCCCGGCGGGTGAACACTGAAGCTTTCTTT. It yields the protein CASSPPFGAARRVNTEAFF.

This chain links TRBV19 with TRBJ2-6, with D possibly matching TRBD1 (5 bases). Germline lookup yields CDR1 LNHDA and CDR2 SQIVND (reference sequence). The CDR3 is 14 amino acids. V was shortened by 3 bases and J by 8 bases, with 11 bases between the two germline ends. The CDR3 sequence: CASSITGLTNVLTF. The CDR3 bases are TGTGCCAGTAGTATCACAGGTTTGACCAACGTCCTGACTTTC.

The chain has TRBV7-2 and TRBJ2-7; no reliable D call. V was cut by 5 bases and J by 2 bases, with 10 bases left in between. The CDR3 sequence is 13 residues long. Germline CDR1 reads SGHTA; CDR2 reads FQGNSA. The CDR3 bases are TGTGCCAGCAGCGTACCCAGTCCCTACGAGCAGTACTTC. Residues: CASSVPSPYEQYF.

This clonotype was observed a few times. The chain is built from TRBV2 and TRBJ2-1, with D possibly TRBD2 on 6 matching bases. Germline loops: CDR1 SNHLY, CDR2 FYNNEI. Trimming cost V 7 bases and J 5 bases, with 12 bases left between them. The CDR3 length is 13 residues. In DNA form, the CDR3 reads TGTGCCAGCATCGGCCCGGGGGACAATGAGCAGTTCTTC. Translated, it gives CASIGPGDNEQFF.

The rearrangement links TRBV20-1 to TRBJ2-5; D is perhaps TRBD1 or TRBD2 (6 bases each). This CDR3 contains 12 residues. Deletions cut 8 bases from V and 1 base from J, with 11 bases between. The germline V gene encodes CDR1 DFQATT and CDR2 SNEGSKA (reference sequence). CDR3 in amino acids: CSLRGVQETQYF. The CDR3 region has the DNA TGCAGTTTAAGGGGGGTCCAAGAGACCCAGTACTTC.

The chain has TRBV11-3 and TRBJ1-1; D ambiguous. Germline assignment: CDR1 SGHNT and CDR2 YENEEA. The CDR3 runs 13 residues. V was cut by 5 bases and J by 2 bases, with 9 bases left in between. In nucleotides, the CDR3 is TGTGCCAGCAGCGTAATAACCAACACTGAAGCTTTCTTT. Its translation is CASSVITNTEAFF.

The table lists this clonotype with many counts. V is TRBV28 and J is TRBJ2-1; D unresolved. Trimming cost V 5 bases and J 5 bases, with 4 bases left between them. Germline V gene data show CDR1 as MDHEN and CDR2 as SYDVKM. CDR3 size: 11 residues. CDR3 sequence: CASSPHNEQFF. The CDR3 coding sequence is TGTGCCAGCAGTCCTCACAATGAGCAGTTCTTC.

The rearrangement links TRBV4-1 to TRBJ1-2; possible D gene TRBD1, 5 bases. The CDR3 is made up of 16 amino acids. Trimming cost V 0 bases and J 4 bases, with 15 bases left between them. The germline V gene has CDR1 MGHRA and CDR2 YSYEKL. The CDR3 DNA follows: TGCGCCAGCAGCCAAGATCGTGGCAGGGCGACCTATGGCTACACCTTC. Protein sequence: CASSQDRGRATYGYTF.

This clonotype was observed once. The chain joins TRBV5-1 to TRBJ2-3, with D perhaps TRBD1 or TRBD2 (5 bases each). The CDR3 loop spans 14 amino acids. Germline V gene data show CDR1 as SGHRS and CDR2 as YFSETQ. The V end lost 3 bases, the J end lost 2 bases, and 10 bases lay between the germline ends. The CDR3 DNA reads TGCGCCAGCAGCTCCGGGGCCCCCACAGATACGCAGTATTTT. Translated: CASSSGAPTDTQYF.

The chain is built from TRBV4-2 and TRBJ2-1; D gene ambiguous. In germline, CDR1 is LGHNA, CDR2 YNFKEQ. Trimming removed 0 bases from V and 4 bases from J, with 13 bases in between. This CDR3 spans 16 amino acids. Written as DNA, the CDR3 is TGTGCCAGCAGCCAAGACCCCCGAGCTTCTTACAATGAGCAGTTCTTC. It is translated as CASSQDPRASYNEQFF.

This rearrangement joins TRBV10-3 to TRBJ2-1; D not resolved. Germline V gene sequence: CDR1 ENHRY, CDR2 SYGVKD. The V and J ends lost 0 bases and 9 bases respectively, with 12 bases between them. The CDR3 spans 14 residues. The CDR3 nucleotides read TGTGCCATCAGTGAGTCGGGTGAGGAAGGTGAGCAGTTCTTC. Its translation is CAISESGEEGEQFF.

The CDR3 DNA is TGCAGCGTTGAAGATCCCCTGGAACAGGGATTCAATGAGCAGTTCTTC. Translated: CSVEDPLEQGFNEQFF. This sequence joins TRBV29-1 and TRBJ2-1; possible D gene TRBD1, 6 bases. Germline assignment: CDR1 SQVTM and CDR2 ANQGSEA. V lost 0 bases to trimming and J lost 6 bases, with 18 bases between them. The CDR3 extends over 16 amino acids.

The chain uses TRBV28 and TRBJ1-2, with TRBD1 matching 8 bases. Germline CDR1 MDHEN, CDR2 SYDVKM. Trimming cost V 5 bases and J 12 bases; bases outside gene matches: 14. The length of the CDR3 is 14 residues. This CDR3 is CASSGTGSRFGHTF. CDR3 nucleotides: TGTGCCAGCAGTGGGACAGGATCTCGCTTCGGCCACACCTTC.

The chain links TRBV3-1 to TRBJ2-7; no clear D gene. Germline loops: CDR1 LGHDT, CDR2 YNNKEL (reference sequence). The CDR3 sequence is 13 residues long. V was trimmed by 2 bases and J by 3 bases, leaving 8 bases between them. CDR3 in DNA: TGTGCCAGCAGCCAAAACACCTTCTACGAGCAGTACTTC. Its protein product is CASSQNTFYEQYF.

This clonotype was seen a handful of times. The rearrangement links TRBV5-5 to TRBJ2-3, with D hard to call. The CDR3 extends over 16 amino acids. Germline V gene sequence: CDR1 SGHKS, CDR2 YYEKEE (reference sequence). V lost 0 bases, J lost 5 bases, and 16 bases lay in between. CDR3 amino acids: CASSLVGSTSVDTQYF. DNA for the CDR3: TGTGCCAGCAGCTTGGTGGGGTCGACCTCTGTAGATACGCAGTATTTT. The full variable domain, with the rest looked up from reference TRBV5-5 and TRBJ2-3, is DAGVTQSPTHLIKTRGQQVTLRCSPISGHKSVSWYQQVLGQGPQFIFQYYEKEERGRGNFPDRFSARQFPNYSSELNVNALLLGDSALYLCASSLVGSTSVDTQYFGPGTRLTVL.

The V gene is TRBV14, the J gene TRBJ2-5; the match to TRBD2 covers 8 bases. The CDR3 sequence is 17 residues long. The V gene's germline CDR1 is SGHDN and CDR2 FVKESK. V was pared by 4 bases and J by 2 bases, with 12 bases of the junction left unmatched. CDR3 nucleotides: TGTGCCAGCAGCCGAACGACGGGAGGGGGAGTGCAAGAGACCCAGTACTTC. Protein product: CASSRTTGGGVQETQYF.

J is TRBJ1-1 and V is TRBV12-3 or TRBV12-4; possibly TRBD1 for D (5 bases). V lost 6 bases and J 5 bases, leaving 16 bases between the germline ends. The CDR3 is made up of 14 amino acids. DNA of the CDR3: TGTGCCAGCAGCCTGCAGGGTGGACAAACTGAAGCTTTCTTT. The encoded protein is CASSLQGGQTEAFF.

This rearrangement joins TRBV24-1 to TRBJ2-3, with D possibly being TRBD1 (5 bases). The CDR3 length is 13 residues. Trimming removed 8 bases at V and 2 bases at J, with 10 bases between. CDR1 and CDR2 (germline): KGHDR, SFDVKD. CDR3 protein: CATKSGHTDTQYF. In nucleotides, the CDR3 is TGTGCCACCAAATCCGGACACACAGATACGCAGTATTTT.